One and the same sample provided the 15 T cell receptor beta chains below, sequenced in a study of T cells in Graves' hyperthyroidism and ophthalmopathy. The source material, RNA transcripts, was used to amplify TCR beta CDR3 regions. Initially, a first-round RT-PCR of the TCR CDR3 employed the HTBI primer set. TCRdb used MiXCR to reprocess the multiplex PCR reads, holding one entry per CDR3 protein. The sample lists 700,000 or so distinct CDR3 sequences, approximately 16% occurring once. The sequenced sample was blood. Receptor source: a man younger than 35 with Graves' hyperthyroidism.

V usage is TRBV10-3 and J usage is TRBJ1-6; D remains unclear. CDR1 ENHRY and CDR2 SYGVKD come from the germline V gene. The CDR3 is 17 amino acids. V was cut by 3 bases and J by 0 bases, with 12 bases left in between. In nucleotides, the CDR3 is TGTGCCATCAGTGAAAGACACGAAAGCTCCTATAATTCACCCCTCCACTTT. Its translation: CAISERHESSYNSPLHF.

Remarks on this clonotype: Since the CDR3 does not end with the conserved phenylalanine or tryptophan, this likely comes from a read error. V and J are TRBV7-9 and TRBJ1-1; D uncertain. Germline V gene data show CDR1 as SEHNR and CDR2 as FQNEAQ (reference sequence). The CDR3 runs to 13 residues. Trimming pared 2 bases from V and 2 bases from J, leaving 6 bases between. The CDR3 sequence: CASSLRANTEAFS. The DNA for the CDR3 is TGTGCCAGCAGCTTAAGGGCCAACACTGAAGCTTTCTCT.

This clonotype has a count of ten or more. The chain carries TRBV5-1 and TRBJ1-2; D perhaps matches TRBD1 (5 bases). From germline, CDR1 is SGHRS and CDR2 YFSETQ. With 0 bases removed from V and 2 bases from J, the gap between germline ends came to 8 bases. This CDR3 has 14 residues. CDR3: CASSLATGNYGYTF. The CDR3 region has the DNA TGCGCCAGCAGCTTGGCCACAGGAAACTATGGCTACACCTTC.

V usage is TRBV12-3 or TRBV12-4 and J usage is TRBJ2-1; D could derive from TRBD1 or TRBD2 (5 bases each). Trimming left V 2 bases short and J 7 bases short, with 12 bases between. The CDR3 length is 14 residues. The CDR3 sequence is CASSLIARGNEQFF. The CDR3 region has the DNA TGTGCCAGCAGTTTAATTGCGAGGGGAAATGAGCAGTTCTTC.

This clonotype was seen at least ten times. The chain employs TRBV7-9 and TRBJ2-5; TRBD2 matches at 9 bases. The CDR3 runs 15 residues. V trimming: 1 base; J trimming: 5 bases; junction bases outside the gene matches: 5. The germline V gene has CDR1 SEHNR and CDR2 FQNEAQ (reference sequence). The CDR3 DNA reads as TGTGCCAGCAGCTTAGGCCCTAGCGGGATGGAGACCCAGTACTTC. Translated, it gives CASSLGPSGMETQYF.

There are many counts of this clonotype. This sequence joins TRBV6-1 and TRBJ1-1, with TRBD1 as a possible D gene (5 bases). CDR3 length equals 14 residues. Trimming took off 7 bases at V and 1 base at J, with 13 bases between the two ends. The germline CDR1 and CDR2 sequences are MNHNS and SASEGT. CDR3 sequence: CASTVGAPNTEAFF. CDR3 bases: TGTGCCAGCACCGTAGGGGCACCGAACACTGAAGCTTTCTTT.

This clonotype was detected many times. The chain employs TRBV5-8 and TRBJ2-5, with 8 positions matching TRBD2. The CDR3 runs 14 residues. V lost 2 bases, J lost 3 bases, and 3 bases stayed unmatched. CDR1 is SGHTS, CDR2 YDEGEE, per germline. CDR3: CASSFAGGEETQYF. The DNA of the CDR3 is TGTGCCAGCAGCTTTGCGGGAGGAGAAGAGACCCAGTACTTC.

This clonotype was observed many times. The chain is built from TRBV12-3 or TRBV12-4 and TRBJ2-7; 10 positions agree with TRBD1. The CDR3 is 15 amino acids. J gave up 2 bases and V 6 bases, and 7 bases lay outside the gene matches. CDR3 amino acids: CASSPLGQGAYEQYF. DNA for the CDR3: TGTGCCAGCAGCCCGTTAGGACAGGGGGCCTACGAGCAGTACTTC.

The CDR3 reads CASSTYRVGLAGGGEQFF. CDR3 DNA: TGTGCCAGCAGTACGTACAGGGTTGGACTAGCGGGAGGGGGTGAGCAGTTCTTC. The chain has TRBV27 and TRBJ2-1; 15 nucleotides align to TRBD2. The J segment lost 9 bases and the V segment lost 5 bases, leaving 14 bases of the junction unmatched. This CDR3 spans 18 amino acids. Germline V CDR1 and CDR2: MNHEY, SMNVEV (reference sequence).

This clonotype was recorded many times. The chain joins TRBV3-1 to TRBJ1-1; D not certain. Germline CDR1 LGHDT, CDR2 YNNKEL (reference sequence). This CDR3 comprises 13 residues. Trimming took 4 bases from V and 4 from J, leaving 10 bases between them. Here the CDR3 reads CASSLQPGTEAFF. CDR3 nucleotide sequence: TGTGCCAGCAGCCTTCAGCCGGGCACTGAAGCTTTCTTT.

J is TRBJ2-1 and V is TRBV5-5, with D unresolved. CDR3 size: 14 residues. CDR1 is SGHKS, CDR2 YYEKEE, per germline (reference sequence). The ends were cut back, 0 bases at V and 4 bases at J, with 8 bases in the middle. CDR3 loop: CASSLAAQYNEQFF. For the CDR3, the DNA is TGTGCCAGCAGCTTGGCGGCCCAATACAATGAGCAGTTCTTC.

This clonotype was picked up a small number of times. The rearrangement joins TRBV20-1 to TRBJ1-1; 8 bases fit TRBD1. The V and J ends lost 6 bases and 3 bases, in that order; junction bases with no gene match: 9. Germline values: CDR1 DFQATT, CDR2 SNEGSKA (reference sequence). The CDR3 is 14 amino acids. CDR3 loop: CSAPDRERDTEAFF. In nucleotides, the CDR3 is TGCAGTGCCCCGGACAGGGAACGGGACACTGAAGCTTTCTTT.

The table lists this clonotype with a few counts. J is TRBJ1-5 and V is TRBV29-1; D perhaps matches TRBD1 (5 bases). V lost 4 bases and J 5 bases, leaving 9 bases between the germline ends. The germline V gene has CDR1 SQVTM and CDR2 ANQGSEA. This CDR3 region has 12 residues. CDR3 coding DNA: TGCAGCGTTGGGGACGGGGATCAGCCCCAGCATTTT. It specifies CSVGDGDQPQHF.

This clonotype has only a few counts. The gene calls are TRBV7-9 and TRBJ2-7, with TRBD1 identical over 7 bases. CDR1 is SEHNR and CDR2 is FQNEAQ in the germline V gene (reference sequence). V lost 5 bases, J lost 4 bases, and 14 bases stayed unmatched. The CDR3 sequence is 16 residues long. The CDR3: CASSTIPGTAQYEQYF. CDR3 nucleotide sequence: TGTGCCAGCAGCACGATCCCCGGGACAGCGCAATACGAGCAGTACTTC.

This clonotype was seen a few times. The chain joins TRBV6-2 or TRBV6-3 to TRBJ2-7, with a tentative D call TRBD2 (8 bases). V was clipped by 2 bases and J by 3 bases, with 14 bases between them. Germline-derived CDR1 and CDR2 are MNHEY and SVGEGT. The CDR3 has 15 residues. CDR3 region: CASSYPGGLVYEQYF. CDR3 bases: TGTGCCAGCAGTTACCCAGGGGGACTAGTCTACGAGCAGTACTTC.